A single sample gave rise to the 23 T cell receptor beta chains below, sequenced in a study of blood T cell repertoires in COVID-19. Here immunoSEQ multiplex PCR was the method, and the copy in TCRdb shows in-frame clones only, minus some. This table has about 240,000 clones, about nine tenths appearing once. Sequencing input: peripheral blood. The receptors originated from a man between 60 and 75 years old who had recovered from COVID-19.

J is TRBJ2-5 and V is TRBV30, with TRBD1 matching 9 bases. Germline V gene lookup returns CDR1 GTSNPN and CDR2 SVGIG (reference sequence). V shed 0 bases and J 5 bases; nucleotides not matched to a gene: 13. The CDR3 spans 17 residues. The CDR3 bases are TGTGCCTGGAGTGTCCTAAAATCGGGACAGGGAGGGGAGACCCAGTACTTC. Amino acid sequence: CAWSVLKSGQGGETQYF.

The chain carries TRBV24-1 and TRBJ2-3; 9 positions match TRBD1. Germline CDR1 reads KGHDR; CDR2 reads SFDVKD. CDR3 length: 16 residues. J gave up 6 bases and V 6 bases, and 12 bases lay outside the gene matches. The CDR3 nucleotides are TGTGCCACCAGTCGGACAGGGGAGCTAAGCAGGGATACGCAGTATTTT. This sequence encodes CATSRTGELSRDTQYF.

CDR3 in amino acids: CASSVRAGGPGELFF. CDR3 bases: TGTGCCAGCAGTGTGCGAGCGGGGGGGCCCGGGGAGCTGTTTTTT. The chain employs TRBV2 and TRBJ2-2; 10 nucleotides agree with TRBD2. CDR1 and CDR2 (germline): SNHLY, FYNNEI. Trimming took 4 bases from V and 6 from J; bases not matched to a gene: 5. This CDR3 spans 15 amino acids. The complete variable domain, with remaining parts taken from reference TRBV2 and TRBJ2-2, reads EPEVTQTPSHQVTQMGQEVILRCVPISNHLYFYWYRQILGQKVEFLVSFYNNEISEKSEIFDDQFSVERPDGSNFTLKIRSTKLEDSAMYFCASSVRAGGPGELFFGEGSRLTVL.

This clone was observed a single time. The chain links TRBV6-5 to TRBJ1-2; D remains ambiguous. Trimming pared 6 bases from V and 7 bases from J, leaving 12 bases between. The CDR3 spans 12 residues. Germline-derived CDR1 and CDR2 are MNHEY and SVGAGI. The CDR3 DNA reads as TGTGCCAGCAGGTTTACGACAAGTGGCTACACCTTC. Protein: CASRFTTSGYTF.

CDR3 in DNA: TGTGCCAGCAGCTTAACCCCAGTCCTCCCCTACAATGAGCAGTTCTTC. This sequence encodes CASSLTPVLPYNEQFF. The V gene is TRBV11-3, the J gene TRBJ2-1; D is unclear. The CDR3 has 16 amino acids. Germline CDR1 and CDR2: SGHNT and YENEEA. The V gene lost 2 bases and the J gene lost 2 bases, with 13 bases spanning the gap. Full variable domain (rest looked up from reference TRBV11-3 and TRBJ2-1): EAGVVQSPRYKIIEKKQPVAFWCNPISGHNTLYWYLQNLGQGPELLIRYENEEAVDDSQLPKDRFSAERLKGVDSTLKIQPAELGDSAVYLCASSLTPVLPYNEQFFGPGTRLTVL.

The V gene is TRBV9, the J gene TRBJ1-2; 8 positions agree with TRBD1. Germline values: CDR1 SGDLS, CDR2 YYNGEE. The CDR3 contains 14 residues. Trimming removed 2 bases from V and 7 bases from J; junction bases left unmatched: 7. Here the CDR3 DNA reads TGTGCCAGCAGCGTTACAGGGACAGGCTCTGGCTACACCTTC. This encodes CASSVTGTGSGYTF. Complete variable domain (other parts from reference TRBV9 and TRBJ1-2): DSGVTQTPKHLITATGQRVTLRCSPRSGDLSVYWYQQSLDQGLQFLIQYYNGEERAKGNILERFSAQQFPDLHSELNLSSLELGDSALYFCASSVTGTGSGYTFGSGTRLTVV.

The chain employs TRBV6-5 and TRBJ1-6; D remains unclear. The CDR3 runs 15 residues. Germline values: CDR1 MNHEY, CDR2 SVGAGI. Trimming pared 5 bases from V and 0 bases from J, leaving 8 bases between. The CDR3 here is CASSSKSSYNSPLHF. In nucleotides, the CDR3 is TGTGCCAGCAGTAGTAAGAGCTCCTATAATTCACCCCTCCACTTT.

This chain connects TRBV5-1 to TRBJ2-7; 7 bases fit TRBD1. After removal of 4 bases from V and 1 base from J, the junction contained 5 bases not matched to a gene. Looked up from germline, CDR1 is SGHRS and CDR2 is YFSETQ. This CDR3 spans 14 amino acids. This CDR3 is CASSRNRGSYEQYF. CDR3 sequence (DNA): TGCGCCAGCAGCAGAAACAGGGGTTCCTACGAGCAGTACTTC.

V gene TRBV10-3 combines with J gene TRBJ2-2; 9 positions match TRBD1. With 7 bases clipped from V and 4 bases from J, the junction kept 13 bases outside the gene matches. The CDR3 runs 17 residues. The germline V gene has CDR1 ENHRY and CDR2 SYGVKD. CDR3 DNA sequence: TGTGCCATCACCGCAGTGGGACAGGGAAGACGCACCGGGGAGCTGTTTTTT. Translated, it gives CAITAVGQGRRTGELFF.

The V and J genes are TRBV6-5 and TRBJ1-2; 7 nucleotides agree with TRBD1. V shed 6 bases and J 3 bases; nucleotides not matched to a gene: 10. The CDR3 length is 15 residues. Per germline, CDR1 MNHEY and CDR2 SVGAGI. CDR3 residues: CASSRTTGSDYGYTF. The CDR3 bases are TGTGCCAGCAGCCGCACGACAGGGTCCGACTATGGCTACACCTTC.

V gene TRBV7-7 combines with J gene TRBJ2-5; TRBD1 aligns across 7 bases. This CDR3 region has 14 residues. The germline V gene has CDR1 SSHAT and CDR2 FNYEAQ (reference sequence). With 5 bases clipped from V and 5 bases from J, the junction kept 8 bases outside the gene matches. CDR3 sequence (DNA): TGTGCCAGCAGCCCGAAGACAGGGTTGGAGACCCAGTACTTC. Translation: CASSPKTGLETQYF.

V is TRBV5-7 and J is TRBJ2-7; 7 positions match TRBD2. TRBV5-7 is an open reading frame whose function is uncertain. There are 14 residues in the CDR3. The V segment lost 0 bases and the J segment 4 bases; nucleotides outside the gene matches: 4. CDR3 DNA: TGTGCCAGCAGCTTGGCGGGGGGACCTTACGAGCAGTACGTC. Translated, it gives CASSLAGGPYEQYV.

This chain uses TRBV7-2 with TRBJ2-3, with D tentatively TRBD1 (5 bases). The germline gives CDR1 SGHTA, CDR2 FQGNSA. Trimming took off 1 base at V and 6 bases at J, with 14 bases between the two ends. The CDR3 is 15 amino acids. The CDR3 sequence: CASSLVRLGQDTQYF. The CDR3 DNA sequence: TGTGCCAGCAGCTTAGTCCGATTGGGGCAGGATACGCAGTATTTT.

Only a few counts were recorded for this clone. The J gene is TRBJ1-4, the V gene TRBV3-1 (or the pseudogene TRBV3-2); weak D call: TRBD1 (5 bases). Trimming stripped 3 bases from V and 5 bases from J, with 7 bases between. The CDR3 is made up of 13 amino acids. Germline lookup yields CDR1 LGHDT and CDR2 YNNKEL (reference sequence). For the CDR3, the DNA is TGTGCCAGCAGCCAGGGACTAAATGAAAAACTGTTTTTT. This gives the protein CASSQGLNEKLFF.

In its sample, this clone was seen once. The CDR3 is CASSPRQGAPQPQHF. The DNA of the CDR3 is TGTGCCAGTAGCCCTAGACAGGGGGCTCCTCAGCCCCAGCATTTT. The J gene is TRBJ1-5, the V gene TRBV19; 10 bases match TRBD1. CDR1 is LNHDA, CDR2 SQIVND, per germline (reference sequence). V was pared by 6 bases and J by 6 bases, with 8 bases of the junction left unmatched. The CDR3 is 15 amino acids.

This clone was recorded at least ten times. This chain's CDR3 is CASSKEAGNNQPQHF. As DNA, the CDR3 is TGCGCCAGCAGTAAAGAGGCAGGGAACAATCAGCCCCAGCATTTT. The rearrangement joins TRBV5-1 to TRBJ1-5, with D perhaps matching TRBD1 (5 bases). The germline CDR1 and CDR2 sequences are SGHRS and YFSETQ. The V end lost 5 bases, the J end lost 3 bases, and 15 bases lay between the germline ends. CDR3 size: 15 residues.

The genes are TRBV28 and TRBJ2-6; D perhaps matches TRBD2 (7 bases). Germline loops: CDR1 MDHEN, CDR2 SYDVKM. The CDR3 length is 17 residues. Deletions cut 2 bases from V and 4 bases from J, with 15 bases between. In DNA, the CDR3 is TGTGCCAGCAGTTTAGGCGGGGGCGCGGGAGGGGCCAACGTCCTGACTTTC. Protein sequence: CASSLGGGAGGANVLTF.

This clone appeared once. The chain joins TRBV5-1 to TRBJ2-3; TRBD2 matches 12 bases. With V trimmed by 3 bases and J by 0 bases, 11 bases remained unmatched. Per germline, CDR1 SGHRS and CDR2 YFSETQ. The CDR3 totals 19 residues. The CDR3 DNA reads TGCGCCAGCAGCTCCCTACTAGCGGGGGGTCTAACTAGCACAGATACGCAGTATTTT. The encoded protein is CASSSLLAGGLTSTDTQYF.

Written as DNA, the CDR3 is TGTGCCAGGTCCGACCCGGGGGCGGGAGGTGAGCAGTTCTTC. Encoded protein: CARSDPGAGGEQFF. The V and J genes are TRBV2 and TRBJ2-1; 8 bases are a match to TRBD2. J gave up 9 bases and V 9 bases, and 13 bases lay outside the gene matches. Germline V gene lookup returns CDR1 SNHLY and CDR2 FYNNEI. The CDR3 is made up of 14 amino acids. Filled out from reference TRBV2 and TRBJ2-1, the complete variable domain reads EPEVTQTPSHQVTQMGQEVILRCVPISNHLYFYWYRQILGQKVEFLVSFYNNEISEKSEIFDDQFSVERPDGSNFTLKIRSTKLEDSAMYFCARSDPGAGGEQFFGPGTRLTVL.

The CDR3 DNA reads as TGTGCCAGCAGTGACGGTTTAGGGGGAATATATGGCTACACCTTC. It translates to CASSDGLGGIYGYTF. V is TRBV6-1 and J is TRBJ1-2; D is possibly TRBD1 (6 bases). V was clipped by 3 bases and J by 5 bases, with 16 bases between them. Germline V gene lookup returns CDR1 MNHNS and CDR2 SASEGT. The CDR3 loop spans 15 amino acids.

The V call is TRBV19, the J call TRBJ2-2, with D perhaps matching TRBD2 (5 bases). The CDR3 is 15 amino acids. V was pared by 10 bases and J by 2 bases, with 17 bases between. Germline V gene data show CDR1 as LNHDA and CDR2 as SQIVND (reference sequence). In DNA, the CDR3 is TGTGCCACCCACAGACCGGAGGTAAACACCGGGGAGCTGTTTTTT. Amino acids: CATHRPEVNTGELFF.

The chain employs TRBV30 and TRBJ1-6, with D perhaps TRBD1 (6 bases). With 2 bases removed from V and 14 bases from J, the gap between germline ends came to 13 bases. CDR1 is GTSNPN and CDR2 is SVGIG in the germline V gene (reference sequence). The CDR3 covers 12 residues. The DNA of the CDR3 is TGTGCCTGGAGTTCCAACGACAGGACCCTCCACTTT. This gives the protein CAWSSNDRTLHF. The full variable domain, rest sourced from reference TRBV30 and TRBJ1-6, is SQTIHQWPATLVQPVGSPLSLECTVEGTSNPNLYWYRQAAGRGLQLLFYSVGIGQISSEVPQNLSASRPQDRQFILSSKKLLLSDSGFYLCAWSSNDRTLHFGNGTRLTVT.

J is TRBJ1-5 and V is TRBV18; TRBD1 aligns across 8 bases. J was trimmed by 2 bases and V by 2 bases; bases with no gene match: 8. Germline lookup yields CDR1 KGHSH and CDR2 LQKENI. This CDR3 comprises 17 residues. CDR3 DNA sequence: TGTGCCAGCTCACCATCAGGGGGCGGATTTGGCAATCAGCCCCAGCATTTT. This gives the protein CASSPSGGGFGNQPQHF.